Listed here is a single T cell receptor beta chain. Germline CDR1 PRHDT, CDR2 FYEKMQ (reference sequence). The length of the CDR3 is 16 residues. V was shortened by 0 bases and J by 12 bases, with 24 bases between the two germline ends. These data belong to a study of OX40 agonist ivuxolimab in advanced cancers. In the study overall: It was ivuxolimab, an agonistic anti-OX40 (CD134) antibody, that patients were treated with. Partial responses were recorded for three patients, including one with hepatocellular carcinoma and two with cutaneous melanoma.

Sequencing used immunoSEQ multiplex PCR; TCRdb keeps in-frame clones, though not all of them. The sample contains fewer than 100,000 clones, about 84% of which appear only once. The starting material was CD4+ or CD8+ T cells sorted from blood, obtained in a trial of the OX40 agonist ivuxolimab. The origin of this receptor is an adult with an advanced solid tumor such as melanoma, head and neck, liver or kidney cancer. V and J are TRBV13 and TRBJ2-7; TRBD1 or TRBD2 may be the D gene (5 bases each). CDR3 protein: CASSLGTIPGAVRRYF. Here the CDR3 DNA reads TGTGCCAGCAGCTTAGGCACAATCCCCGGGGCGGTGAGGAGGTACTTC.